This passage covers 14 T cell receptor beta chains from one sample sequenced in a study of OX40 agonist ivuxolimab in advanced cancers. Profiling relied on immunoSEQ multiplex PCR, and the TCRdb table lists in-frame clones only, not all of them. The repertoire holds tens of thousands of clones, with around 80% as singletons. Sequenced material: CD4+ or CD8+ T cells sorted from blood, taken in a trial of the OX40 agonist ivuxolimab. The receptor set was obtained from an adult with an advanced solid tumor such as melanoma, head and neck, liver or kidney cancer.

The V and J genes are TRBV5-5 and TRBJ2-1, with D unresolved. The CDR3 contains 14 residues. Trimming took 4 bases from V and 4 from J, leaving 12 bases between them. CDR1 and CDR2 from the germline V gene are SGHKS and YYEKEE (reference sequence). CDR3 in DNA: TGTGCCAGCAGCCGAGACTCGACTTACAATGAGCAGTTCTTC. It yields the protein CASSRDSTYNEQFF.

The chain employs TRBV28 and TRBJ1-2, with TRBD1 matching over 7 bases. V dropped 7 bases and J dropped 7; count of bases not matched to a gene: 9. The CDR3 extends over 13 amino acids. In germline, CDR1 is MDHEN, CDR2 SYDVKM. CDR3 sequence reads: CASTLTGFPGYTF. The CDR3 DNA reads as TGTGCCAGCACGTTGACAGGGTTTCCTGGCTACACCTTC.

The J gene is TRBJ2-2, the V gene TRBV19; TRBD1 is a possible D gene (6 bases). Germline V lookup: CDR1 LNHDA, CDR2 SQIVND (reference sequence). V was cut by 1 base and J by 2 bases, with 14 bases left in between. The CDR3 is 17 residues long. The CDR3 loop is CASSIGSHRANTGELFF. CDR3 DNA: TGTGCCAGTAGTATAGGTTCCCACAGGGCAAACACCGGGGAGCTGTTTTTT. The whole variable domain, remainder taken from reference TRBV19 and TRBJ2-2, is DGGITQSPKYLFRKEGQNVTLSCEQNLNHDAMYWYRQDPGQGLRLIYYSQIVNDFQKGDIAEGYSVSREKKESFPLTVTSAQKNPTAFYLCASSIGSHRANTGELFFGEGSRLTVL.

In its sample, this clone was seen once. The chain carries TRBV30 and TRBJ1-4; 9 bases fit TRBD1. Looked up from germline, CDR1 is GTSNPN and CDR2 is SVGIG (reference sequence). Germline trimming cut 7 bases from V and 8 bases from J; bases unmatched to any gene: 11. CDR3 length: 14 residues. CDR3 sequence: CASIPQGAGEKLFF. The CDR3 DNA is TGTGCCTCGATACCACAGGGGGCCGGAGAAAAACTGTTTTTT.

The V and J genes are TRBV5-4 and TRBJ2-1, with a weak D call TRBD2 (6 bases). V was pared by 5 bases and J by 5 bases, with 14 bases between. The CDR3 loop spans 14 amino acids. Per germline, CDR1 SGHNT and CDR2 YYREEE (reference sequence). CDR3 coding DNA: TGTGCCAGCAGTATGGCGGGACGAGACAATGAGCAGTTCTTC. This translates into CASSMAGRDNEQFF.

This chain links TRBV11-2 with TRBJ1-6; TRBD1 agrees at 7 bases. Germline values: CDR1 SGHAT, CDR2 FQNNGV. The CDR3 spans 15 residues. Unmatched junction bases numbered 2, after V lost 0 bases and J lost 6 bases. CDR3 sequence (DNA): TGTGCCAGCAGCTTAGAGTACAGGGGTAATTCACCCCTCCACTTT. Translating it yields CASSLEYRGNSPLHF. Full variable domain (missing parts from reference TRBV11-2 and TRBJ1-6): EAGVAQSPRYKIIEKRQSVAFWCNPISGHATLYWYQQILGQGPKLLIQFQNNGVVDDSQLPKDRFSAERLKGVDSTLKIQPAKLEDSAVYLCASSLEYRGNSPLHFGNGTRLTVT.

The V gene is TRBV1, the J gene TRBJ2-7; the table calls TRBD1, which could not be checked here. TRBV1 is recorded as a pseudogene. This CDR3 comprises 16 residues. CDR3 in DNA: TGCACCAGCAGCCAAGCAGGGGAATCCCTTTTCAACGAGCAGTACTTC. Its protein is CTSSQAGESLFNEQYF.

The chain recombines TRBV21-1 with TRBJ2-3. TRBV21-1 is tagged as a pseudogene. CDR3 size: 12 residues. The CDR3 sequence is CAPSISTDTQYF. CDR3 nucleotides: TGTGCCCCCTCCATCTCCACAGATACGCAGTATTTT.

The chain joins TRBV6-1 to TRBJ2-7, with TRBD1 matching 11 bases. The CDR3 is 14 residues long. The V gene's germline CDR1 is MNHNS and CDR2 SASEGT. The V and J ends lost 5 bases and 5 bases, in that order; junction bases with no gene match: 5. CDR3 bases: TGTGCCAGCAGTCGGACAGGGGGCAGGAACGAGCAGTACTTC. Protein: CASSRTGGRNEQYF.

The V call is TRBV9, the J call TRBJ2-7; D may be TRBD2 (6 bases). V lost 5 bases, J lost 2 bases, and 17 bases lay in between. The CDR3 extends over 15 amino acids. From germline, CDR1 is SGDLS and CDR2 YYNGEE. The CDR3 DNA follows: TGTGCCAGCAGTCCTAGTTGGGGACTCCCCTACGAGCAGTACTTC. As protein: CASSPSWGLPYEQYF.

V is TRBV6-5 and J is TRBJ1-2, with TRBD1 as a possible D gene (5 bases). V dropped 6 bases and J dropped 6 bases, with 17 bases sitting between them. From germline, CDR1 is MNHEY and CDR2 SVGAGI. The CDR3 has 14 amino acids. The CDR3 DNA reads as TGTGCCAGCAGCCGTTTTAGGACACCAGATGGCTACACCTTC. As protein: CASSRFRTPDGYTF.

The rearrangement uses TRBV6-6 and TRBJ1-1; a possible D gene is TRBD1 (5 bases). This CDR3 is built from 13 residues. V lost 2 bases, J lost 6 bases, and 10 bases lay in between. CDR1 and CDR2 from the germline V gene are MNHNY and SVGAGI (reference sequence). CDR3 loop: CASSYEGWAEAFF. The CDR3, as DNA: TGTGCCAGCAGTTACGAGGGGTGGGCTGAAGCTTTCTTT.

The chain has TRBV19 and TRBJ1-1; D possibly corresponds to TRBD1 (6 bases). The germline gives CDR1 LNHDA, CDR2 SQIVND (reference sequence). This CDR3 has 15 amino acids. The V gene lost 5 bases and the J gene lost 1 base, with 14 bases spanning the gap. CDR3 coding DNA: TGTGCCAGTAGTCCTCCTACAGGGTGGAACACTGAAGCTTTCTTT. Encoded protein: CASSPPTGWNTEAFF.

The rearrangement uses TRBV2 and TRBJ2-3; TRBD2 aligns across 7 bases. CDR1 is SNHLY, CDR2 FYNNEI, per germline. The V segment lost 8 bases and the J segment 0 bases; nucleotides outside the gene matches: 5. The CDR3 extends over 14 amino acids. The chain's CDR3 is CASLAALSTDTQYF. The CDR3 DNA follows: TGTGCCAGCCTAGCGGCCCTAAGCACAGATACGCAGTATTTT.